A single sample is the source of the 31 T cell receptor beta chains below, sequenced in a study of cytomegalovirus exposure and HLA in healthy donors. A multiplex PCR was run with 60 Vbeta primers and 13 Jbeta primers. Clones were sequenced by immunoSEQ multiplex PCR, and TCRdb holds only the in-frame ones, with some missing. Among 150,000 to 200,000 clones listed, 86% were seen once. Sample: PBMCs. These receptors all stem from a woman aged 18 to 35 in good health and CMV-seronegative.

The chain carries TRBV5-5 and TRBJ2-5, with unresolved D. Germline values: CDR1 SGHKS, CDR2 YYEKEE (reference sequence). This CDR3 region has 14 residues. Trimming left V 1 base short and J 1 base short, with 8 bases between. CDR3 residues: CASSLPRSQETQYF. CDR3 sequence (DNA): TGTGCCAGCAGCTTGCCAAGGAGCCAAGAGACCCAGTACTTC.

The V gene is TRBV5-1, the J gene TRBJ2-5, with D unclear. This CDR3 has 13 residues. Germline CDR1 reads SGHRS; CDR2 reads YFSETQ. V was shortened by 5 bases and J by 3 bases, with 11 bases between the two germline ends. The CDR3 spells CASSQNQEETQYF. In nucleotides, the CDR3 is TGCGCCAGCAGTCAAAACCAGGAAGAGACCCAGTACTTC.

The CDR3 DNA follows: TGTGCCAGCTCGAAGGGGGACCCCAACTCTGGAAACACCATATATTTT. Protein: CASSKGDPNSGNTIYF. The V call is TRBV28, the J call TRBJ1-3; possible D gene TRBD1, 6 bases. Germline assignment: CDR1 MDHEN and CDR2 SYDVKM. CDR3 size: 16 residues. V shed 8 bases and J shed 0 bases, with 17 bases lying between them.

The chain has TRBV7-9 and TRBJ1-3; 8 bases map to TRBD1. The CDR3 spans 16 residues. Germline CDR1 SEHNR, CDR2 FQNEAQ (reference sequence). J gave up 2 bases and V 2 bases, and 5 bases lay outside the gene matches. The DNA for the CDR3 is TGTGCCAGCAGCTTACAGGGGGCGACGACTGGAAACACCATATATTTT. It encodes CASSLQGATTGNTIYF.

This clone was observed once. In DNA form, the CDR3 reads TGTGCCAGCACCCGGGGAGGCACAGATACGCAGTATTTT. Translating it yields CASTRGGTDTQYF. The chain is built from TRBV7-9 and TRBJ2-3, with D possibly matching TRBD2 (5 bases). V shed 7 bases and J shed 1 base, with 9 bases lying between them. The CDR3 runs to 13 residues. Germline CDR1 is SEHNR and CDR2 is FQNEAQ (reference sequence).

This clone was counted only a few times. The rearrangement uses TRBV10-3 and TRBJ2-7; D is unclear. The CDR3 is 12 residues long. With 5 bases removed from V and 1 base from J, the gap between germline ends came to 6 bases. Germline V gene lookup returns CDR1 ENHRY and CDR2 SYGVKD. CDR3 bases: TGTGCCATCAGTCCAAAATCCTACGAGCAGTACTTC. It translates to CAISPKSYEQYF.

The chain uses TRBV2 and TRBJ2-5; 11 bases line up with TRBD2. Germline CDR1 SNHLY, CDR2 FYNNEI. Unmatched junction bases numbered 6, after V lost 7 bases and J lost 2 bases. CDR3 length: 15 amino acids. CDR3 sequence reads: CASTWTSGWQETQYF. Here the CDR3 DNA reads TGTGCCAGCACGTGGACTAGCGGGTGGCAAGAGACCCAGTACTTC.

The chain carries TRBV11-2 and TRBJ1-1; D is uncertain. V dropped 1 base and J dropped 0 bases, with 15 bases sitting between them. The V gene's germline CDR1 is SGHAT and CDR2 FQNNGV. CDR3 length: 17 residues. The CDR3 DNA is TGTGCCAGCAGCTTAGGCCCGCAGGCAGTGATGAACACTGAAGCTTTCTTT. As protein: CASSLGPQAVMNTEAFF.

This clone was counted between two and nine times. The chain links TRBV5-1 to TRBJ1-2; no firm D call. The CDR3 runs 15 residues. Trimming took off 0 bases at V and 2 bases at J, with 11 bases between the two ends. Germline loops: CDR1 SGHRS, CDR2 YFSETQ. The CDR3 loop reads CASSLAPDLNYGYTF. The CDR3 DNA reads TGCGCCAGCAGCTTGGCCCCAGATTTGAACTATGGCTACACCTTC.

The chain carries TRBV19 and TRBJ2-7; D unresolved. With 1 base removed from V and 0 bases from J, the gap between germline ends came to 7 bases. The germline gives CDR1 LNHDA, CDR2 SQIVND (reference sequence). CDR3 length: 14 amino acids. DNA for the CDR3: TGTGCCAGTAGTATAGGGGCCCCCTCCTACGAGCAGTACTTC. This codes for CASSIGAPSYEQYF.

The CDR3: CATSGTYTGTYGYTF. Here the CDR3 DNA reads TGTGCCACCAGCGGGACATACACAGGGACCTATGGCTACACCTTC. This sequence joins TRBV15 and TRBJ1-2; TRBD1 might be the D (6 bases). The V end lost 5 bases, the J end lost 4 bases, and 17 bases lay between the germline ends. This CDR3 has 15 amino acids. The germline gives CDR1 LNHNV, CDR2 YYDKDF (reference sequence).

The rearrangement links TRBV27 to TRBJ1-4; TRBD1 aligns across 9 bases. In germline, CDR1 is MNHEY, CDR2 SMNVEV (reference sequence). Trimming removed 4 bases from V and 8 bases from J; junction bases left unmatched: 11. The CDR3 is 16 amino acids. The DNA for the CDR3 is TGTGCCAGCAGTTCAACCCCGGGACAGGGCAAGGAAAAACTGTTTTTT. Translating it yields CASSSTPGQGKEKLFF.

Only a few counts were recorded for this clone. The rearrangement joins TRBV5-8 to TRBJ1-1; 7 nucleotides line up with TRBD1. The CDR3 length is 12 residues. Trimming removed 4 bases from V and 6 bases from J; junction bases left unmatched: 3. The V gene's germline CDR1 is SGHTS and CDR2 YDEGEE. As DNA, the CDR3 is TGTGCCAGCAGCCCGGACAGGTCTGAAGCTTTCTTT. It encodes CASSPDRSEAFF.

The J gene is TRBJ2-7, the V gene TRBV27; 10 positions match TRBD2. The CDR3 totals 14 residues. V gave up 5 bases and J gave up 5 bases; unmatched junction bases: 6. Germline CDR1 MNHEY, CDR2 SMNVEV (reference sequence). The DNA for the CDR3 is TGTGCCAGCAGTACCAGACTAGCGGGCGACGAGCAGTACTTC. The encoded protein is CASSTRLAGDEQYF.

The chain recombines TRBV6-5 with TRBJ1-2; 8 bases line up with TRBD1. The CDR3 runs 15 residues. Germline V gene sequence: CDR1 MNHEY, CDR2 SVGAGI. Unmatched junction bases numbered 16, after V lost 5 bases and J lost 11 bases. This CDR3 is CASSRGQDRRMGYTF. For the CDR3, the DNA is TGTGCCAGCAGTCGGGGACAGGACCGTCGCATGGGGTACACCTTC.

The V and J genes are TRBV5-6 and TRBJ2-7, with 8 nucleotides matching TRBD1. The CDR3 contains 14 residues. Germline V CDR1 and CDR2: SGHDT, YYEEEE. V trimming: 5 bases; J trimming: 5 bases; junction bases outside the gene matches: 9. The CDR3 sequence is CASRRRDRLHEQYF. In DNA form, the CDR3 reads TGTGCCAGCAGAAGACGGGACAGGCTGCACGAGCAGTACTTC.

This clone was seen only a few times. This chain uses TRBV2 with TRBJ2-1, with 7 bases lining up with TRBD2. This CDR3 spans 15 amino acids. Germline V gene sequence: CDR1 SNHLY, CDR2 FYNNEI. V lost 4 bases and J lost 4; bases outside the gene matches: 7. Here the CDR3 reads CASSGLAVGYNEQFF. The CDR3 DNA reads as TGTGCCAGCAGTGGTCTAGCGGTGGGGTACAATGAGCAGTTCTTC.

The CDR3: CASGTGQANEKLFF. In DNA, the CDR3 is TGTGCCAGCGGGACAGGGCAGGCTAATGAAAAACTGTTTTTT. The chain joins TRBV7-8 to TRBJ1-4; 9 nucleotides line up with TRBD1. Per germline, CDR1 SGHVS and CDR2 FQNEAQ. The V and J ends lost 8 bases and 3 bases, in that order; junction bases with no gene match: 4. The CDR3 is 14 amino acids.

The chain employs TRBV6-5 and TRBJ1-1; D remains unclear. The V gene's germline CDR1 is MNHEY and CDR2 SVGAGI. Trimming shortened V by 6 bases and J by 3 bases, and 11 bases separated the two germline ends. The CDR3 extends over 13 amino acids. The CDR3 region is CASSLEGDTEAFF. The CDR3 DNA follows: TGTGCCAGCAGCCTCGAGGGTGACACTGAAGCTTTCTTT.

The gene calls are TRBV30 and TRBJ2-5, with unresolved D. Matching the DNA end better, TRBJ2-7 makes the J call doubtful. The CDR3 consists of 13 residues. In germline, CDR1 is GTSNPN, CDR2 SVGIG (reference sequence). The DNA of the CDR3 is TGTGCCTGGAGTTACAGACCGAGCTACGAGCAGTACTTC. This codes for CAWSYRPSYEQYF.

This chain uses TRBV11-2 with TRBJ2-7; D is possibly TRBD2 (5 bases). Trimming stripped 3 bases from V and 3 bases from J, with 15 bases between. CDR1 and CDR2 (germline): SGHAT, FQNNGV. This CDR3 contains 15 residues. CDR3 in amino acids: CASSFTSSPIYEQYF. The CDR3 DNA sequence: TGTGCCAGCAGCTTCACTAGTAGTCCTATCTACGAGCAGTACTTC.

The chain carries TRBV5-1 and TRBJ1-1, with D perhaps TRBD1 (5 bases). The CDR3 runs to 14 residues. Deletions cut 4 bases from V and 3 bases from J, with 13 bases between. Germline CDR1 and CDR2: SGHRS and YFSETQ. The CDR3 spells CASSVWGGYTEAFF. The CDR3 DNA follows: TGCGCCAGCAGCGTTTGGGGGGGGTACACTGAAGCTTTCTTT.

The chain carries TRBV19 and TRBJ2-1; a possible D gene is TRBD2 (5 bases). CDR1 is LNHDA, CDR2 SQIVND, per germline (reference sequence). The CDR3 extends over 12 amino acids. Trimming took off 6 bases at V and 8 bases at J, with 11 bases between the two ends. Here the CDR3 DNA reads TGTGCCAGTAGGGACTTAGGCCATGAGCAGTTCTTC. Translation gives CASRDLGHEQFF.

The chain recombines TRBV7-8 with TRBJ1-2; D is unresolved. CDR3 size: 12 residues. Germline CDR1 SGHVS, CDR2 FQNEAQ. Trimming left V 4 bases short and J 7 bases short, with 10 bases between. The CDR3 reads CASSSGSRGYTF. The CDR3 DNA reads TGTGCCAGCAGCTCCGGGAGCCGTGGCTACACCTTC.

J is TRBJ1-2 and V is TRBV5-4, with a weak D call TRBD1 (5 bases). The ends were cut back, 3 bases at V and 1 base at J, with 16 bases in the middle. CDR3 length equals 16 residues. Germline CDR1 SGHNT, CDR2 YYREEE (reference sequence). Here the CDR3 reads CASSSTQGDNNYGYTF. The CDR3 region has the DNA TGTGCCAGCAGCTCTACCCAGGGCGATAATAACTATGGCTACACCTTC.

A single count supports this clone. The rearrangement uses TRBV2 and TRBJ2-3; 8 bases agree with TRBD2. CDR3 length: 13 amino acids. With 6 bases clipped from V and 3 bases from J, the junction kept 2 bases outside the gene matches. The germline V gene has CDR1 SNHLY and CDR2 FYNNEI. CDR3 loop: CASRRLATDTQYF. CDR3 coding DNA: TGTGCCAGCAGGAGACTAGCGACAGATACGCAGTATTTT.

The chain uses TRBV18 and TRBJ1-5; 10 bases line up with TRBD1. V dropped 3 bases and J dropped 6; count of bases not matched to a gene: 2. Looked up from germline, CDR1 is KGHSH and CDR2 is LQKENI. The CDR3 is made up of 14 amino acids. The chain's CDR3 is CASSPGQGFQPQHF. The CDR3 DNA sequence: TGTGCCAGCTCACCGGGACAGGGGTTTCAGCCCCAGCATTTT.

The sample holds a few counts of this clone. V is TRBV6-6 and J is TRBJ2-7; 8 positions match TRBD1. CDR1 and CDR2 (germline): MNHNY, SVGAGI (reference sequence). The CDR3 length is 15 residues. V dropped 6 bases and J dropped 5; count of bases not matched to a gene: 12. CDR3 amino acids: CASSFPPDRANEQYF. As DNA, the CDR3 is TGTGCCAGCAGCTTCCCTCCGGACAGGGCCAACGAGCAGTACTTC.

The chain has TRBV29-1 and TRBJ2-2, with D perhaps TRBD2 (5 bases). From germline, CDR1 is SQVTM and CDR2 ANQGSEA. CDR3 size: 13 residues. The germline V and J ends were trimmed by 4 bases and 3 bases, with 9 bases remaining between them. CDR3 amino acids: CSVGGLHTGELFF. CDR3 DNA sequence: TGCAGCGTTGGTGGACTGCACACCGGGGAGCTGTTTTTT.

In its sample, this clone was seen once. The chain combines TRBV4-1 with TRBJ2-7; the D gene is possibly TRBD2 (5 bases). The length of the CDR3 is 14 residues. The V and J ends lost 1 base and 2 bases respectively, with 9 bases between them. Per the germline V gene, CDR1 is MGHRA and CDR2 is YSYEKL. CDR3: CASSQGRDTYEQYF. CDR3 nucleotides: TGCGCCAGCAGCCAAGGTCGGGATACCTACGAGCAGTACTTC.

The rearrangement uses TRBV5-5 and TRBJ2-7; D unresolved. Per the germline V gene, CDR1 is SGHKS and CDR2 is YYEKEE (reference sequence). The CDR3 is 14 amino acids. Deletions cut 2 bases from V and 2 bases from J, with 11 bases between. The CDR3 nucleotides are TGTGCCAGCAGCTTTCGACTGGGTCCCTACGAGCAGTACTTC. It codes for CASSFRLGPYEQYF.